Shown below are 26 T cell receptor beta chains from a single sample sequenced in a study of T cell changes during pregnancy in multiple sclerosis (dated by TCRdb to about 2019). The library was made by the immunoSEQ multiplex PCR assay. The clones in this table, taken by TCRdb from immuneACCESS, are in-frame only. Not every clone is retained; where verified, under half of the shortfall comes from an unresolved V gene, and the cause of the rest is unknown. This sample lists 25,000 to 35,000 clones; around 90% were detected once. The top ten constitute about 9.9% of the sample. The specimen comprised CD8+ T cells from peripheral blood mononuclear cells, sampled in the first trimester of pregnancy. These receptor sequences come from a female donor with multiple sclerosis, enrolled in a pregnancy study.

V usage is TRBV11-2 and J usage is TRBJ2-7; 10 bases agree with TRBD1. There are 15 residues in the CDR3. Unmatched junction bases numbered 5, after V lost 4 bases and J lost 2 bases. Germline CDR1 is SGHAT and CDR2 is FQNNGV. The CDR3: CASSSRQGAPYEQYF. Written as DNA, the CDR3 is TGTGCCAGCAGCTCGCGACAGGGGGCCCCCTACGAGCAGTACTTC.

CDR3 sequence (DNA): TGTGCCAGCAGTTTGACTAGCAGTATGGGTGATACGCAGTATTTT. It codes for CASSLTSSMGDTQYF. The chain links TRBV27 to TRBJ2-3, with 7 bases identical to TRBD2. Germline V gene sequence: CDR1 MNHEY, CDR2 SMNVEV (reference sequence). The J segment lost 6 bases and the V segment lost 3 bases, leaving 9 bases of the junction unmatched. The CDR3 sequence is 15 residues long.

The chain couples TRBV30 to TRBJ1-2; 9 bases align to TRBD1. V dropped 5 bases and J dropped 4; count of bases not matched to a gene: 8. The length of the CDR3 is 14 residues. Germline CDR1 is GTSNPN and CDR2 is SVGIG (reference sequence). CDR3 sequence reads: CAWSSGQGPYGYTF. CDR3 DNA: TGTGCCTGGTCCTCGGGACAGGGCCCCTATGGCTACACCTTC.

This clone was observed a few times. The V and J genes are TRBV5-4 and TRBJ2-7, with D possibly being TRBD1 (6 bases). The CDR3 spans 14 residues. The germline CDR1 and CDR2 sequences are SGHNT and YYREEE (reference sequence). Trimming took off 0 bases at V and 2 bases at J, with 9 bases between the two ends. The CDR3 protein is CASSLGDTTYEQYF. The CDR3 DNA reads TGTGCCAGCAGCTTGGGGGACACCACCTACGAGCAGTACTTC.

V gene TRBV4-3 combines with J gene TRBJ1-2; D perhaps matches TRBD1 (6 bases). This CDR3 is built from 15 residues. Between the trimmed V and J ends, which lost 1 base and 6 bases, there was a span of 15 bases. Germline CDR1 reads LGHNA; CDR2 reads YSLEER. CDR3 loop: CASSQVEWAGDGYTF. For the CDR3, the DNA is TGCGCCAGCAGCCAAGTTGAGTGGGCAGGGGATGGCTACACCTTC.

The genes are TRBV11-2 and TRBJ1-2; no clear D. V was pared by 2 bases and J by 4 bases, with 11 bases between. The CDR3 length is 14 residues. Germline V lookup: CDR1 SGHAT, CDR2 FQNNGV. The CDR3 nucleotides read TGTGCCAGCAGCTTAACTGAGCTTAGCTATGGCTACACCTTC. It is translated as CASSLTELSYGYTF.

V and J are TRBV6-1 and TRBJ2-3, with D perhaps matching TRBD2 (7 bases). CDR3 length: 14 residues. V was cut by 4 bases and J by 6 bases, with 14 bases left in between. In germline, CDR1 is MNHNS, CDR2 SASEGT. In DNA, the CDR3 is TGTGCCAGCAGTGGGGGCGGGGGCCGCGATACGCAGTATTTT. Protein: CASSGGGGRDTQYF.

The chain combines TRBV11-2 with TRBJ2-1, with a possible D match to TRBD2 (6 bases). Germline V gives CDR1 SGHAT, CDR2 FQNNGV. Trimming removed 5 bases from V and 0 bases from J, with 17 bases in between. The CDR3 is 17 residues long. The CDR3 reads CASSISGTSRSYNEQFF. The CDR3 bases are TGTGCCAGCAGCATCTCCGGGACTTCACGCTCCTACAATGAGCAGTTCTTC.

This sequence joins TRBV28 and TRBJ1-5; D gene ambiguous. The germline CDR1 and CDR2 sequences are MDHEN and SYDVKM. Trimming pared 2 bases from V and 2 bases from J, leaving 13 bases between. This CDR3 has 16 amino acids. The CDR3 DNA sequence: TGTGCCAGCAGTTTACCGTACCATGCGGGCAATCAGCCCCAGCATTTT. This encodes CASSLPYHAGNQPQHF.

This chain uses TRBV11-2 with TRBJ2-7; a weak D match, TRBD2 (5 bases). V was shortened by 3 bases and J by 7 bases, with 19 bases between the two germline ends. Germline CDR1 SGHAT, CDR2 FQNNGV. The CDR3 consists of 15 residues. CDR3 protein: CASSLSGLPEVEQYF. CDR3 DNA: TGTGCCAGCAGCTTGAGCGGACTCCCCGAGGTGGAGCAGTACTTC. The whole variable domain, remainder taken from reference TRBV11-2 and TRBJ2-7, is EAGVAQSPRYKIIEKRQSVAFWCNPISGHATLYWYQQILGQGPKLLIQFQNNGVVDDSQLPKDRFSAERLKGVDSTLKIQPAKLEDSAVYLCASSLSGLPEVEQYFGPGTRLTVT.

This sequence joins TRBV15 and TRBJ2-5; the match to TRBD1 covers 9 bases. Trimming removed 3 bases from V and 4 bases from J; junction bases left unmatched: 6. Germline values: CDR1 LNHNV, CDR2 YYDKDF (reference sequence). The CDR3 covers 15 residues. The CDR3 bases are TGTGCCACCAGCAGGGTCCGACAGGGGGTAGAGACCCAGTACTTC. Translated: CATSRVRQGVETQYF.

This chain uses TRBV9 with TRBJ2-3; a weak D match, TRBD2 (6 bases). The CDR3 contains 13 residues. Germline loops: CDR1 SGDLS, CDR2 YYNGEE. Trimming removed 2 bases from V and 3 bases from J, with 7 bases in between. This CDR3 is CASSVGGTDTQYF. CDR3 nucleotide sequence: TGTGCCAGCAGCGTGGGGGGTACAGATACGCAGTATTTT.

This chain links TRBV5-1 with TRBJ2-1; TRBD2 agrees at 12 bases. Per germline, CDR1 SGHRS and CDR2 YFSETQ. With 1 base clipped from V and 4 bases from J, the junction kept 12 bases outside the gene matches. CDR3 length: 19 residues. The CDR3 bases are TGCGCCAGCAGCTTGCTTCCTAGCGGGGGGGAGCAAGTATACAATGAGCAGTTCTTC. This gives the protein CASSLLPSGGEQVYNEQFF.

The CDR3 region is CASSPRLADSTDTQYF. The CDR3 bases are TGTGCCAGCTCACCACGACTAGCGGATAGCACAGATACGCAGTATTTT. The V call is TRBV18, the J call TRBJ2-3, with 9 positions matching TRBD2. This CDR3 comprises 16 residues. J gave up 0 bases and V 1 base, and 2 bases lay outside the gene matches. Germline V gene data show CDR1 as KGHSH and CDR2 as LQKENI.

The chain has TRBV30 and TRBJ2-4; D is undetermined. This CDR3 has 15 amino acids. Deletions cut 7 bases from V and 5 bases from J, with 21 bases between. Germline CDR1 reads GTSNPN; CDR2 reads SVGIG (reference sequence). CDR3 nucleotides: TGTGCCTCGTCCCGTCCCCTCGACTGGCAAAACATTCAGTACTTC. Encoded protein: CASSRPLDWQNIQYF.

V and J are TRBV19 and TRBJ1-2; no firm D call. Deletions cut 8 bases from V and 6 bases from J, with 16 bases between. CDR1 and CDR2 from the germline V gene are LNHDA and SQIVND (reference sequence). The CDR3 totals 13 residues. The CDR3 reads CASRPRFGDGYTF. As DNA, the CDR3 is TGTGCCAGTCGCCCGAGGTTTGGCGATGGCTACACCTTC.

The chain combines TRBV27 with TRBJ1-2, with unresolved D. The V gene's germline CDR1 is MNHEY and CDR2 SMNVEV (reference sequence). The V and J ends lost 2 bases and 8 bases respectively, with 21 bases between them. The CDR3 is 16 amino acids. CDR3 amino acids: CASSLTLAQRESGYTF. The CDR3 nucleotides are TGTGCCAGCAGTTTAACATTAGCGCAGCGCGAATCGGGCTACACCTTC.

CDR3 sequence: CASSQGANNSPLHF. The CDR3 nucleotides read TGTGCCAGCAGTCAGGGGGCGAATAATTCACCCCTCCACTTT. The chain uses TRBV5-6 and TRBJ1-6; 8 nucleotides match TRBD1. The V and J ends lost 5 bases and 5 bases, in that order; junction bases with no gene match: 3. This CDR3 is 14 amino acids long. In germline, CDR1 is SGHDT, CDR2 YYEEEE.

The rearrangement uses TRBV13 and TRBJ2-3; 7 bases align to TRBD1. Trimming cost V 7 bases and J 2 bases; bases outside gene matches: 9. CDR1 is PRHDT, CDR2 FYEKMQ, per germline (reference sequence). This CDR3 contains 15 residues. CDR3 protein: CASTPRDSLTDTQYF. Here the CDR3 DNA reads TGTGCCAGCACCCCCAGGGACAGCCTCACAGATACGCAGTATTTT.

Of note for this clone: The same CDR3 arises from other DNA sequences in this sample as well. The chain recombines TRBV27 with TRBJ1-1; D is unclear. The germline V and J ends were trimmed by 2 bases and 2 bases, with 6 bases remaining between them. This CDR3 is built from 13 residues. Germline loops: CDR1 MNHEY, CDR2 SMNVEV (reference sequence). CDR3 region: CASSLELNTEAFF. DNA of the CDR3: TGTGCCAGCAGTTTAGAGTTAAACACTGAAGCTTTCTTT.

The rearrangement joins TRBV28 to TRBJ2-1; 7 bases are a match to TRBD1. The CDR3 has 18 amino acids. From germline, CDR1 is MDHEN and CDR2 SYDVKM. V lost 3 bases, J lost 10 bases, and 21 bases stayed unmatched. The CDR3 protein is CASSLALTGASLVIEQFF. The CDR3 nucleotides read TGTGCCAGCAGTTTGGCCCTTACAGGGGCGAGTTTGGTGATCGAGCAGTTCTTC.

The J gene is TRBJ2-7, the V gene TRBV7-2; a possible D gene is TRBD1 (5 bases). CDR3 length: 17 residues. The ends were cut back, 1 base at V and 0 bases at J, with 16 bases in the middle. Germline lookup yields CDR1 SGHTA and CDR2 FQGNSA. CDR3 loop: CASSLVDPGKISYEQYF. In nucleotides, the CDR3 is TGTGCCAGCAGCTTAGTGGATCCAGGGAAGATCTCCTACGAGCAGTACTTC.

This chain joins TRBV30 and TRBJ2-2, with unresolved D. Trimming took off 4 bases at V and 3 bases at J, with 9 bases between the two ends. CDR1 is GTSNPN, CDR2 SVGIG, per germline (reference sequence). The CDR3 runs 13 residues. DNA for the CDR3: TGTGCCTGGAACGAACTGCACACCGGGGAGCTGTTTTTT. Encoded protein: CAWNELHTGELFF.

The V and J genes are TRBV7-6 and TRBJ1-4; no reliable D call. This CDR3 spans 16 amino acids. CDR1 SGHVS and CDR2 FNYEAQ come from the germline V gene. The V end lost 5 bases, the J end lost 0 bases, and 13 bases lay between the germline ends. In DNA, the CDR3 is TGTGCCAGCAGCGTCGGTGCCTATGCAACTAATGAAAAACTGTTTTTT. Its translation is CASSVGAYATNEKLFF.

This chain connects TRBV10-3 to TRBJ2-5; 9 bases are a match to TRBD2. The CDR3 loop spans 15 amino acids. The germline V gene has CDR1 ENHRY and CDR2 SYGVKD. Germline trimming cut 3 bases from V and 5 bases from J; bases unmatched to any gene: 7. CDR3 DNA sequence: TGTGCCATCAGTGACGGCGGGGGGGCTGGGGAGACCCAGTACTTC. It encodes CAISDGGGAGETQYF.

The rearrangement links TRBV6-1 to TRBJ1-5, with no clear D. The germline V and J ends were trimmed by 3 bases and 5 bases, with 8 bases remaining between them. From germline, CDR1 is MNHNS and CDR2 SASEGT. There are 13 residues in the CDR3. The CDR3 spells CASSDNNHQPQHF. CDR3 nucleotides: TGTGCCAGCAGTGATAACAATCATCAGCCCCAGCATTTT.